This entry lists 28 T cell receptor beta chains sequenced from one sample in a study of blood T cell repertoires in COVID-19. Here immunoSEQ multiplex PCR was the method, and the copy in TCRdb shows in-frame clones only, minus some. The sample lists about 100,000 clones; roughly 88% were seen once. The sample taken for sequencing was peripheral blood. The receptors come from a woman at least 80 years old with acute or convalescent COVID-19.

A single count supports this clone. The chain employs TRBV3-1 (or the pseudogene TRBV3-2) and TRBJ2-7, with D maybe TRBD2 (6 bases). The V and J ends lost 5 bases and 9 bases respectively, with 17 bases between them. CDR3 length equals 13 residues. The germline gives CDR1 LGHDT, CDR2 YNNKEL (reference sequence). CDR3 sequence reads: CASSSQAGLRQYF. The CDR3 coding sequence is TGTGCCAGCAGCTCCCAGGCGGGGCTGAGGCAGTACTTC.

This rearrangement joins TRBV10-3 to TRBJ1-2; D not resolved. Germline CDR1 is ENHRY and CDR2 is SYGVKD. The CDR3 contains 12 residues. The V end was cut by 2 bases, the J end by 8 bases, with 9 bases between. The CDR3 DNA follows: TGTGCCATCAGTGAGAGCCCTTCGGGCTACACCTTC. This codes for CAISESPSGYTF.

As regards this clone: At one boundary the junction diverges from the germline segment, which might be a read error. The genes are TRBV7-3 and TRBJ2-1; the match to TRBD2 covers 9 bases. Germline CDR1 SGHTA, CDR2 FQGTGA. The CDR3 runs to 15 residues. The CDR3 coding sequence is TGTGCCAGCAGCATAACTAGCGGGTCCTACAATGAGCAGTTCTTC. Residues: CASSITSGSYNEQFF. Full variable domain (rest looked up from reference TRBV7-3 and TRBJ2-1): GAGVSQTPSNKVTEKGKYVELRCDPISGHTALYWYRQSLGQGPEFLIYFQGTGAADDSGLPNDRFFAVRPEGSVSTLKIQRTERGDSAVYLCASSITSGSYNEQFFGPGTRLTVL.

Notes on this clone: At one end, the junction sequence differs from germline, possibly due to a read error. The V gene is TRBV10-3, the J gene TRBJ2-2, with D possibly TRBD1 on 6 matching bases. Per germline, CDR1 ENHRY and CDR2 SYGVKD. CDR3 length: 20 amino acids. DNA of the CDR3: TGTGCCATCAGTGACCGAGACAGGAGGACTCTGGTGAGGAACTCCGGGGAGCTGTTTTTT. The encoded protein is CAISDRDRRTLVRNSGELFF.

The chain is built from TRBV25-1 and TRBJ2-7; possibly TRBD1 for D (5 bases). Per the germline V gene, CDR1 is MGHDK and CDR2 is SYGVNS. The V end was cut by 3 bases, the J end by 3 bases, with 12 bases between. There are 14 residues in the CDR3. CDR3 in amino acids: CASSDNRGNYEQYF. CDR3 DNA sequence: TGTGCCAGCAGTGACAATAGGGGCAACTACGAGCAGTACTTC.

This clone was recorded only once. This sequence joins TRBV2 and TRBJ1-3; D possibly corresponds to TRBD1 (5 bases). The CDR3 runs 14 residues. V lost 4 bases and J 2 bases, leaving 9 bases between the germline ends. From germline, CDR1 is SNHLY and CDR2 FYNNEI. CDR3 nucleotides: TGTGCCAGCAGTGCACAGGTACCTGGAAACACCATATATTTT. Translating gives CASSAQVPGNTIYF.

The J gene is TRBJ2-7, the V gene TRBV9; 13 bases fit TRBD2. This CDR3 is 17 amino acids long. CDR1 and CDR2 (germline): SGDLS, YYNGEE. With 1 base clipped from V and 1 base from J, the junction kept 5 bases outside the gene matches. CDR3 coding DNA: TGTGCCAGCAGCGTAACGCCACTAGCGGGAGGGTCCTACGAGCAGTACTTC. Translation: CASSVTPLAGGSYEQYF.

The V gene is TRBV10-3, the J gene TRBJ1-3, with D unclear. Looked up from germline, CDR1 is ENHRY and CDR2 is SYGVKD. This CDR3 region has 13 residues. V was clipped by 10 bases and J by 2 bases, with 12 bases between them. The chain's CDR3 is CANQRGTGNTIYF. In DNA form, the CDR3 reads TGTGCCAACCAAAGAGGGACTGGAAACACCATATATTTT.

This clone has just one count. The gene calls are TRBV27 and TRBJ1-3; 7 positions agree with TRBD1. There are 17 residues in the CDR3. The V gene end was trimmed by 4 bases and the J gene end by 0 bases; junction bases not matched to a gene: 9. Germline values: CDR1 MNHEY, CDR2 SMNVEV (reference sequence). The CDR3: CASSSLGQAYSGNTIYF. The DNA of the CDR3 is TGTGCCAGCAGTTCCCTCGGACAGGCCTACTCTGGAAACACCATATATTTT.

The chain couples TRBV24-1 to TRBJ1-5, with D tentatively TRBD1 (6 bases). Germline V gene sequence: CDR1 KGHDR, CDR2 SFDVKD. V shed 3 bases and J shed 3 bases, with 11 bases lying between them. This CDR3 is built from 15 residues. As DNA, the CDR3 is TGTGCCACCAGTGATCAATCAGGGGACAATCAGCCCCAGCATTTT. Translating it yields CATSDQSGDNQPQHF.

The rearrangement links TRBV10-3 to TRBJ2-3; 7 bases are a match to TRBD1. Per germline, CDR1 ENHRY and CDR2 SYGVKD. The J segment lost 2 bases and the V segment lost 6 bases, leaving 8 bases of the junction unmatched. This CDR3 has 15 amino acids. CDR3 nucleotide sequence: TGTGCCATCAGGGGGACAGACGGGCCCACAGATACGCAGTATTTT. Its protein is CAIRGTDGPTDTQYF.

The rearrangement uses TRBV4-3 and TRBJ2-1; 10 positions agree with TRBD1. V lost 3 bases and J lost 4; bases outside the gene matches: 3. CDR3 length: 15 amino acids. CDR1 is LGHNA and CDR2 is YSLEER in the germline V gene. The CDR3 protein is CASSQRDRGYNEQFF. The CDR3 region has the DNA TGCGCCAGCAGCCAGCGGGACAGGGGATACAATGAGCAGTTCTTC.

The V and J genes are TRBV6-5 and TRBJ1-4; D is undetermined. The CDR3 has 15 residues. Trimming removed 4 bases from V and 4 bases from J, with 13 bases in between. The germline CDR1 and CDR2 sequences are MNHEY and SVGAGI. This CDR3 is CASSSSTGLNEKLFF. In DNA, the CDR3 is TGTGCCAGCAGTTCCTCGACTGGACTTAATGAAAAACTGTTTTTT.

In this sample, this clone turned up once. In nucleotides, the CDR3 is TGCGCCAGCAGCCACCGGGACAGGGGCTACGAGCAGTACTTC. This codes for CASSHRDRGYEQYF. The gene calls are TRBV4-3 and TRBJ2-7; 10 nucleotides match TRBD1. The CDR3 loop spans 14 amino acids. Germline V gene lookup returns CDR1 LGHNA and CDR2 YSLEER. The V gene end was trimmed by 3 bases and the J gene end by 3 bases; junction bases not matched to a gene: 2.

The chain has TRBV6-6 and TRBJ1-1; 8 bases line up with TRBD1. From germline, CDR1 is MNHNY and CDR2 SVGAGI (reference sequence). This CDR3 region has 15 residues. V lost 4 bases and J lost 5; bases outside the gene matches: 9. The chain's CDR3 is CASSFDRGLRTEAFF. The CDR3 DNA sequence: TGTGCCAGCAGTTTTGACAGGGGCCTGAGGACTGAAGCTTTCTTT.

The chain is built from TRBV30 and TRBJ1-1; 9 bases are a match to TRBD1. Germline V gives CDR1 GTSNPN, CDR2 SVGIG (reference sequence). There are 17 residues in the CDR3. V gave up 7 bases and J gave up 0 bases; unmatched junction bases: 15. The CDR3 nucleotides are TGTGCCTCCCCGGGACAGGGTCCGCAGGGGATGAACACTGAAGCTTTCTTT. The encoded protein is CASPGQGPQGMNTEAFF.

V is TRBV29-1 and J is TRBJ2-5; 12 bases align to TRBD2. The CDR3 sequence is 14 residues long. Germline V gene data show CDR1 as SQVTM and CDR2 as ANQGSEA. Trimming at V came to 7 bases and at J to 5 bases, leaving 8 bases not matched to a gene. The chain's CDR3 is CSAATSGSGETQYF. The CDR3 DNA reads as TGCAGCGCTGCGACTAGCGGGAGTGGGGAGACCCAGTACTTC.

The gene calls are TRBV9 and TRBJ2-1, with D possibly being TRBD2 (6 bases). Per the germline V gene, CDR1 is SGDLS and CDR2 is YYNGEE. The CDR3 covers 15 residues. The ends were cut back, 3 bases at V and 2 bases at J, with 12 bases in the middle. CDR3 nucleotide sequence: TGTGCCAGCAGCGCGGAGGGTTGGACCTACAATGAGCAGTTCTTC. Translation gives CASSAEGWTYNEQFF.

CDR3 sequence (DNA): TGTGCCAGCAGCCTAGCGGGAGTACTGAGCGAGCAGTACTTC. As protein: CASSLAGVLSEQYF. V usage is TRBV11-2 and J usage is TRBJ2-7, with TRBD2 identical over 10 bases. Germline assignment: CDR1 SGHAT and CDR2 FQNNGV. V trimming: 5 bases; J trimming: 6 bases; junction bases outside the gene matches: 7. The CDR3 has 14 residues.

The chain is built from TRBV11-2 and TRBJ2-2; D not resolved. In germline, CDR1 is SGHAT, CDR2 FQNNGV. With 0 bases removed from V and 4 bases from J, the gap between germline ends came to 6 bases. The CDR3 contains 14 residues. This CDR3 is CASSLEWSTGELFF. The CDR3 DNA reads TGTGCCAGCAGCTTAGAATGGAGCACCGGGGAGCTGTTTTTT.

V and J are TRBV7-2 and TRBJ1-1; the D is unclear. V was cut by 1 base and J by 4 bases, with 7 bases left in between. The CDR3 is 13 amino acids. The germline V gene encodes CDR1 SGHTA and CDR2 FQGNSA. This chain's CDR3 is CASSLGAVTEAFF. Here the CDR3 DNA reads TGTGCCAGCAGCTTAGGGGCAGTCACTGAAGCTTTCTTT.

V gene TRBV5-6 combines with J gene TRBJ2-5, with 8 bases aligning to TRBD1. CDR1 and CDR2 from the germline V gene are SGHDT and YYEEEE. The CDR3 spans 13 residues. V lost 4 bases, J lost 5 bases, and 4 bases stayed unmatched. CDR3 coding DNA: TGTGCCAGCAGCGGGAGACAGGGGGAGACCCAGTACTTC. This translates into CASSGRQGETQYF. Looking up the rest from reference TRBV5-6 and TRBJ2-5 gives the full variable domain: DAGVTQSPTHLIKTRGQQVTLRCSPKSGHDTVSWYQQALGQGPQFIFQYYEEEERQRGNFPDRFSGHQFPNYSSELNVNALLLGDSALYLCASSGRQGETQYFGPGTRLLVL.

The chain combines TRBV7-9 with TRBJ1-2; D remains ambiguous. CDR3 length: 12 amino acids. Deletions cut 3 bases from V and 3 bases from J, with 5 bases between. CDR1 and CDR2 (germline): SEHNR, FQNEAQ (reference sequence). This CDR3 reads CASSFSDYGYTF. DNA of the CDR3: TGTGCCAGCAGCTTCTCAGACTATGGCTACACCTTC.

The chain combines TRBV19 with TRBJ1-5; 7 bases line up with TRBD1. The germline CDR1 and CDR2 sequences are LNHDA and SQIVND (reference sequence). The CDR3 loop spans 16 amino acids. With 8 bases clipped from V and 4 bases from J, the junction kept 14 bases outside the gene matches. CDR3 in DNA: TGTGCCAGTCTGATTACCGGGACAGCGAATAATCAGCCCCAGCATTTT. Its translation is CASLITGTANNQPQHF.

For the CDR3, the DNA is TGCAGCGCGCCGGGGGGCACAGATACGCAGTATTTT. Amino acids: CSAPGGTDTQYF. The chain couples TRBV29-1 to TRBJ2-3; the D gene is possibly TRBD2 (6 bases). Germline V gene lookup returns CDR1 SQVTM and CDR2 ANQGSEA. There are 12 residues in the CDR3. The V gene lost 7 bases and the J gene lost 1 base, with 9 bases spanning the gap.

The genes are TRBV7-2 and TRBJ2-1; 9 bases match TRBD1. This CDR3 is 16 amino acids long. V shed 1 base and J 9 bases; nucleotides not matched to a gene: 10. Germline V lookup: CDR1 SGHTA, CDR2 FQGNSA. In nucleotides, the CDR3 is TGTGCCAGCAGCTTAGGTGGACAGGGGCCTCTAAGTGAGCAGTTCTTC. This sequence encodes CASSLGGQGPLSEQFF.

V usage is TRBV20-1 and J usage is TRBJ1-2; maybe TRBD1 (5 bases). Germline CDR1 reads DFQATT; CDR2 reads SNEGSKA (reference sequence). V dropped 6 bases and J dropped 8 bases, with 13 bases sitting between them. The CDR3 spans 11 residues. CDR3 bases: TGCAGTGCGGGAGGGGTGGCGGGCTACACCTTC. Amino acids: CSAGGVAGYTF.

CDR3: CASSLAPGTDTQYF. In nucleotides, the CDR3 is TGTGCCAGCAGCTTGGCCCCGGGGACAGATACGCAGTATTTT. V is TRBV5-5 and J is TRBJ2-3; tentatively, D is TRBD2 (5 bases). The CDR3 runs to 14 residues. Germline values: CDR1 SGHKS, CDR2 YYEKEE (reference sequence). Trimming left V 0 bases short and J 3 bases short, with 8 bases between.